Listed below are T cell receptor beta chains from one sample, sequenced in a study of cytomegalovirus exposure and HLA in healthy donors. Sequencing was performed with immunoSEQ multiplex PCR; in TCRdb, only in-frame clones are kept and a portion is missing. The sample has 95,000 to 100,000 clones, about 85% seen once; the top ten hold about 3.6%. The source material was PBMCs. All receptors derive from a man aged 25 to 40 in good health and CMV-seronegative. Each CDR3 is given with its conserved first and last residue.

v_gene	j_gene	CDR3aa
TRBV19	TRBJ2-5	CASRQTGGSEETQYF
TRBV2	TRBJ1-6	CASSPQQGNSPLHF
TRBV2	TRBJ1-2	CASSYNNRASGGYTF
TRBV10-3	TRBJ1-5	CATRLSNNQPQHF
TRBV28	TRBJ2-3	CASSPRRGRDTQYF
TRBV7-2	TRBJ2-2	CASSLGGTGELFF
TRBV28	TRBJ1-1	CASSQGNTEAFF
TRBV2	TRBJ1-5	CASGSEDSQPQHF
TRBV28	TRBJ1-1	CASSSGTMAEAFF
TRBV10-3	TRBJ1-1	CAIGTPVTEAFF
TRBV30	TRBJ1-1	CAWIPRVNTEAFF
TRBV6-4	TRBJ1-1	CASSEDRNTEAFF
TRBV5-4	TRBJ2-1	CASSSPGQGHNEQFF
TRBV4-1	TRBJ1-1	CASSQDGQGGTEAFF
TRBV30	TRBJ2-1	CAKTSLAESSYNEQFF
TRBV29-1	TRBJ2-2	CSVGRGSGELFF
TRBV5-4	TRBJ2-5	CASSFQGAGFQETQYF
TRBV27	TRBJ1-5	CASRSGIGNQPQHF
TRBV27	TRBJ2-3	CASSFLRVPDTQYF
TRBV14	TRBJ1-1	CASSRDRGLVAFF
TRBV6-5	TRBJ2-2	CASSYRTGNTGELFF
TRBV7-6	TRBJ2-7	CASSLVGAGSSEQYF
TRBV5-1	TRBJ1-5	CASSLDDPGGQPQHF
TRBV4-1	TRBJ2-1	CASSQVTSGGNNEQFF
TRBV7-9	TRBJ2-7	CASSSLRDTRSYEQYF
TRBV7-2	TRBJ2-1	CASSVYNEQFF
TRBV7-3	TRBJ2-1	CASSQAGGIDEQFF
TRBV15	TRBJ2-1	CATSGRYSGSYNEQFF
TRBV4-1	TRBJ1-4	CASSPRQGTSEKLFF
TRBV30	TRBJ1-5	CAWSAVDNQPQHF
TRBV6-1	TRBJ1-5	CASSADQGYSNQPQHF
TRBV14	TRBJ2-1	CASSLYLADNEQFF
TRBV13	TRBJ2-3	CASSLEFGRKQDTQYF
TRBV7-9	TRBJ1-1	CASSPVRGLGTEAFF
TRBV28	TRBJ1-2	CASRTGGDYGYTF
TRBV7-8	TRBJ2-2	CASSLPGVVGITGELFF
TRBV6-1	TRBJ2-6	CASSEANSGANVLTF
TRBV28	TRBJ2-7	CASSVSGQGLSSYEQYF
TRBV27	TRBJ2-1	CASSFRTSGAYNEQFF
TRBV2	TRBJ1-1	CASSLITIMNTEAFF
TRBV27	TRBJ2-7	CASSLSLTGGHEQYF
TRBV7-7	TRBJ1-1	CADKSGRDRGRDTEAFF
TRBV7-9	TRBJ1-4	CASSHDRGGVEKLFF
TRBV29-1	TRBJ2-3	CSVEDGASVDTQYF
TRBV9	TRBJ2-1	CASSAAGGGIGYNEQFF
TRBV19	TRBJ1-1	CASSVQNPNTEAFF
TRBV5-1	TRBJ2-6	CASSLSAGARGPGANVLTF
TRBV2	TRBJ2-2	CASSEEINMAPGELFF
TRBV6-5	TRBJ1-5	CASSRTGNQPQHF
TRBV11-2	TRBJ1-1	CASPVRGEAFF
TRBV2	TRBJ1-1	CASILSGTGMYWNTEAFF
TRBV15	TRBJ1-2	CATSSYSAAGYGYTF
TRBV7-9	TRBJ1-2	CASSPYPGISFDYGYTF